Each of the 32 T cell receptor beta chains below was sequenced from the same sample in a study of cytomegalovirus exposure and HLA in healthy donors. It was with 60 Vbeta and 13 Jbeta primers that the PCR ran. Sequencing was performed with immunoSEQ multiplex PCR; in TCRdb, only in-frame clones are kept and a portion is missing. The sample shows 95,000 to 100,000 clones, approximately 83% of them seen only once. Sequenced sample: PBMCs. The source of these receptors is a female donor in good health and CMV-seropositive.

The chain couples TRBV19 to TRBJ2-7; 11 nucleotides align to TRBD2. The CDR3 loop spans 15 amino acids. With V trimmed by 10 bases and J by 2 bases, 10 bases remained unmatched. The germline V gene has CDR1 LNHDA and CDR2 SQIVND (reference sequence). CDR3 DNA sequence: TGTGCCACCTCCGGGACTAGCGGAGATACCTACGAGCAGTACTTC. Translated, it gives CATSGTSGDTYEQYF.

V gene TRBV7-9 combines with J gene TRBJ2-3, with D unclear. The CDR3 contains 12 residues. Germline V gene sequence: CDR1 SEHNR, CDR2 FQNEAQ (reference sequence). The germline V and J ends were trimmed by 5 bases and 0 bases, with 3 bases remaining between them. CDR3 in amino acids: CASSASTDTQYF. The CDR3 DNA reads TGTGCCAGCAGCGCGAGCACAGATACGCAGTATTTT. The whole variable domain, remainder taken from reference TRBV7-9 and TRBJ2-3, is DTGVSQNPRHKITKRGQNVTFRCDPISEHNRLYWYRQTLGQGPEFLTYFQNEAQLEKSRLLSDRFSAERPKGSFSTLEIQRTEQGDSAMYLCASSASTDTQYFGPGTRLTVL.

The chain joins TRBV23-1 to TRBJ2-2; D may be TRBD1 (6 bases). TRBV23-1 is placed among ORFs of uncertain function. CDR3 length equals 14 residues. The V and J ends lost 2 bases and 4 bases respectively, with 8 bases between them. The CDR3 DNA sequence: TGCGCCAGCAGTCAACAGGGGTCCACCGGGGAGCTGTTTTTT. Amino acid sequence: CASSQQGSTGELFF.

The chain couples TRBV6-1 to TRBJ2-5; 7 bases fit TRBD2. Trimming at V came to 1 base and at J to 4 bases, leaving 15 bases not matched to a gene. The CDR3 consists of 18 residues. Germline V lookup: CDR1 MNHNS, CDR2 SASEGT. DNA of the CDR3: TGTGCCAGCAGTGAAGTTATCGGTGGGGGGGGGTCGTCAGAGACCCAGTACTTC. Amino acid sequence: CASSEVIGGGGSSETQYF.

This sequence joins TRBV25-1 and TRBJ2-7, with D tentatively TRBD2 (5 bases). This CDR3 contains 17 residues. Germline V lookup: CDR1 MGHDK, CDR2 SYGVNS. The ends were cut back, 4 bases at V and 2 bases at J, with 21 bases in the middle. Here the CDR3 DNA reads TGTGCCAGCAGTGCCTCCGGGGTGGAGCTCCTAGCCTACGAGCAGTACTTC. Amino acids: CASSASGVELLAYEQYF.

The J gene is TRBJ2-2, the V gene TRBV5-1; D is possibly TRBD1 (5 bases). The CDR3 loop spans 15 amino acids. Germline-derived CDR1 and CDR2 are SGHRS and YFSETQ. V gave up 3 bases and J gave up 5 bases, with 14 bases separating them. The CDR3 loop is CASSSLQGGTGELFF. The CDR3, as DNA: TGCGCCAGCAGCTCTCTGCAGGGTGGAACCGGGGAGCTGTTTTTT.

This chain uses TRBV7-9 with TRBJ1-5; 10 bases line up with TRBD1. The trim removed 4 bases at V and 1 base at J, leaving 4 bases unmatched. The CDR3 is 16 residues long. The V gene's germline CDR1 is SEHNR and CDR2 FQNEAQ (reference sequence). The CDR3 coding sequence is TGTGCCAGCAGCTCATTGGACAGGGGGAGCAATCAGCCCCAGCATTTT. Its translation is CASSSLDRGSNQPQHF.

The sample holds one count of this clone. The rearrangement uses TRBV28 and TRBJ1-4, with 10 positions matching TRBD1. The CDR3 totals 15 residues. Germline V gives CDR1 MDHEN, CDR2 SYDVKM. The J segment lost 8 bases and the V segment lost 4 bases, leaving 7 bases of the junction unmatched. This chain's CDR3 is CASSSDRGLGEKLFF. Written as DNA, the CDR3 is TGTGCCAGCAGTTCCGACAGGGGGCTTGGAGAAAAACTGTTTTTT.

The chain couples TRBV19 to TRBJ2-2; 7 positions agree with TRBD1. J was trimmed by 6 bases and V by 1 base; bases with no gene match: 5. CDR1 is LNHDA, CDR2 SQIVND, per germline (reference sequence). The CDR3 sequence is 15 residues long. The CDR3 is CASSIGTGPSGELFF. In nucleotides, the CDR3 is TGTGCCAGTAGTATAGGGACAGGTCCGTCCGGGGAGCTGTTTTTT.

Here the CDR3 DNA reads TGTGCCAGCAGTTACGAGACGGGATTGCGTACCGGGGAGCTGTTTTTT. Translation: CASSYETGLRTGELFF. The V call is TRBV6-5, the J call TRBJ2-2, with D tentatively TRBD2 (5 bases). This CDR3 region has 16 residues. The V gene lost 2 bases and the J gene lost 5 bases, with 15 bases spanning the gap. The germline V gene has CDR1 MNHEY and CDR2 SVGAGI.

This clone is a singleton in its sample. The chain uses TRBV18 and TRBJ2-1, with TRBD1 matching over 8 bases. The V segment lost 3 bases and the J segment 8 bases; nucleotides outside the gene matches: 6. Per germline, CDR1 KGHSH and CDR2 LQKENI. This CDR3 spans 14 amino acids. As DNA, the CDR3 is TGTGCCAGCTCACCGTTGACAGGGGAGTATGAGCAGTTCTTC. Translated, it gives CASSPLTGEYEQFF.

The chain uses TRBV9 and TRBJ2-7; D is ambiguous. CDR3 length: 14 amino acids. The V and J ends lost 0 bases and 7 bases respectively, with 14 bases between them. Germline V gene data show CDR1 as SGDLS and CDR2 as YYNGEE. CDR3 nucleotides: TGTGCCAGCAGCGTAGGTGGAGATTGGCGGGAGCAGTACTTC. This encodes CASSVGGDWREQYF.

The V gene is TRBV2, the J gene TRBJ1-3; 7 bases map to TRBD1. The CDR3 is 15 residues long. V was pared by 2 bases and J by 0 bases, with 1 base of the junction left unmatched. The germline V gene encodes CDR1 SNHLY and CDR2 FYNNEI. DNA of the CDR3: TGTGCCAGCAGTGAACGGACAGGCTCTGGAAACACCATATATTTT. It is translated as CASSERTGSGNTIYF. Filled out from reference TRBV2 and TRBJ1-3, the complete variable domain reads EPEVTQTPSHQVTQMGQEVILRCVPISNHLYFYWYRQILGQKVEFLVSFYNNEISEKSEIFDDQFSVERPDGSNFTLKIRSTKLEDSAMYFCASSERTGSGNTIYFGEGSWLTVV.

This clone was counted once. The CDR3 is CATLPGGAKEKLFF. The CDR3 region has the DNA TGTGCCACCCTGCCAGGGGGCGCAAAAGAAAAACTGTTTTTT. The rearrangement links TRBV7-9 to TRBJ1-4, with TRBD1 matching 8 bases. J gave up 8 bases and V 10 bases, and 12 bases lay outside the gene matches. The CDR3 extends over 14 amino acids. Germline CDR1 is SEHNR and CDR2 is FQNEAQ (reference sequence).

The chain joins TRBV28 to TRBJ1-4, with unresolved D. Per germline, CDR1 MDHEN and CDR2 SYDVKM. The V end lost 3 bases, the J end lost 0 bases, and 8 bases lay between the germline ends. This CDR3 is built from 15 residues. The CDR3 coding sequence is TGTGCCAGCAGTTTCCGAGGGACAACTAATGAAAAACTGTTTTTT. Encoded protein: CASSFRGTTNEKLFF. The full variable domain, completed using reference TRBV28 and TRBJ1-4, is DVKVTQSSRYLVKRTGEKVFLECVQDMDHENMFWYRQDPGLGLRLIYFSYDVKMKEKGDIPEGYSVSREKKERFSLILESASTNQTSMYLCASSFRGTTNEKLFFGSGTQLSVL.

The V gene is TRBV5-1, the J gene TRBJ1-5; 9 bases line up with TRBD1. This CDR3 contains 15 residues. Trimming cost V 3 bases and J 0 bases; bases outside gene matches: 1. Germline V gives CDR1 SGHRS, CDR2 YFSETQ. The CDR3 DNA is TGCGCCAGCAGCTCGGGACAGGGTAGCAATCAGCCCCAGCATTTT. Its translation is CASSSGQGSNQPQHF.

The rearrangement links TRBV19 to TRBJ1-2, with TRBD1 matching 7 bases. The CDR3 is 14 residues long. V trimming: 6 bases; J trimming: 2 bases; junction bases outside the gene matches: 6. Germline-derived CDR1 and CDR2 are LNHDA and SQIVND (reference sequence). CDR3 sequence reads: CASRPPGQNYGYTF. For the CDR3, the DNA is TGTGCCAGTAGGCCCCCGGGACAGAACTATGGCTACACCTTC.

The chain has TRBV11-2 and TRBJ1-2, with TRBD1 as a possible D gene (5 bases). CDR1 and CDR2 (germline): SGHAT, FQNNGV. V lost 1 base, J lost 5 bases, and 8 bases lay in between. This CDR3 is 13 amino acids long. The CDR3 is CASSLGQGYGYTF. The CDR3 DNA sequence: TGTGCCAGCAGCTTAGGGCAGGGATATGGCTACACCTTC. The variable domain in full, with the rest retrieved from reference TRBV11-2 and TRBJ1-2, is EAGVAQSPRYKIIEKRQSVAFWCNPISGHATLYWYQQILGQGPKLLIQFQNNGVVDDSQLPKDRFSAERLKGVDSTLKIQPAKLEDSAVYLCASSLGQGYGYTFGSGTRLTVV.

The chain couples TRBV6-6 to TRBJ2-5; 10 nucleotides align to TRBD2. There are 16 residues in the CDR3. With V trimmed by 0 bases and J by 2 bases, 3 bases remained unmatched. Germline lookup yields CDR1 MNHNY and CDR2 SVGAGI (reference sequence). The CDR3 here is CASSYSFSGGQETQYF. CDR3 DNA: TGTGCCAGCAGTTACTCGTTTAGCGGGGGGCAAGAGACCCAGTACTTC.

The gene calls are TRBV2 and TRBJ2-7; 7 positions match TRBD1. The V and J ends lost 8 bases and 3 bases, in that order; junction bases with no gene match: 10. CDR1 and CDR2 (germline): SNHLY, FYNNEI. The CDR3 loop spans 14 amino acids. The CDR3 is CASAHRGTLYEQYF. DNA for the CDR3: TGTGCCAGCGCCCACAGGGGAACCCTCTACGAGCAGTACTTC. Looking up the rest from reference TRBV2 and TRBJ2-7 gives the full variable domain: EPEVTQTPSHQVTQMGQEVILRCVPISNHLYFYWYRQILGQKVEFLVSFYNNEISEKSEIFDDQFSVERPDGSNFTLKIRSTKLEDSAMYFCASAHRGTLYEQYFGPGTRLTVT.

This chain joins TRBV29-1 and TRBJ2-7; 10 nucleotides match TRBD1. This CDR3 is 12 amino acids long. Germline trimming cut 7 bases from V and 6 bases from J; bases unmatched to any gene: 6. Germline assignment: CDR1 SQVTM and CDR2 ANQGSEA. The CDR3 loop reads CSAGQGLGEQYF. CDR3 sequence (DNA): TGCAGCGCGGGACAGGGGTTGGGCGAGCAGTACTTC.

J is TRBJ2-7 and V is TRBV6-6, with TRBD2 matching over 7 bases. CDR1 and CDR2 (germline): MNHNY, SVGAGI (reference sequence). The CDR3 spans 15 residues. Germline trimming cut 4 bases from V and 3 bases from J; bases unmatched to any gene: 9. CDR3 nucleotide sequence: TGTGCCAGCAGTTCCACCCCCGGGACTAACTACGAGCAGTACTTC. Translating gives CASSSTPGTNYEQYF.

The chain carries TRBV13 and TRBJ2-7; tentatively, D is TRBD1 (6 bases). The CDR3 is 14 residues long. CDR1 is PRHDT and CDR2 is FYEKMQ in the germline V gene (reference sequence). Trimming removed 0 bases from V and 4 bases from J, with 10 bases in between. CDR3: CASSLGDRRYEQYF. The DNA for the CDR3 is TGTGCCAGCAGCTTAGGGGACAGAAGATACGAGCAGTACTTC.

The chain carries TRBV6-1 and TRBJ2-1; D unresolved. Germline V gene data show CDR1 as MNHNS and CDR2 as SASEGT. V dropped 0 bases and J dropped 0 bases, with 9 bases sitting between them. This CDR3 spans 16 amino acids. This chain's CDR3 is CASSEAYSSSYNEQFF. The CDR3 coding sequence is TGTGCCAGCAGTGAAGCCTACTCTAGCTCCTACAATGAGCAGTTCTTC.

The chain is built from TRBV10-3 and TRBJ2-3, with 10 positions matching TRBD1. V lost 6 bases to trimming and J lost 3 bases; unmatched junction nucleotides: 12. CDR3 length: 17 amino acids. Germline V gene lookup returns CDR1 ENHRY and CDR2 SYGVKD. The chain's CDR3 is CAIRGVRTGGSTDTQYF. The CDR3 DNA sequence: TGTGCCATCAGAGGAGTTAGGACAGGGGGGTCTACAGATACGCAGTATTTT.

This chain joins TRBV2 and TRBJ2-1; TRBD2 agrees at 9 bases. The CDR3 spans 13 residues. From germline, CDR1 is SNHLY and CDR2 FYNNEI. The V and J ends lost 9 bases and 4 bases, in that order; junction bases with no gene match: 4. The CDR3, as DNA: TGTGCCAGGCGGGGGGGCCGTTACAATGAGCAGTTCTTC. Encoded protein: CARRGGRYNEQFF.

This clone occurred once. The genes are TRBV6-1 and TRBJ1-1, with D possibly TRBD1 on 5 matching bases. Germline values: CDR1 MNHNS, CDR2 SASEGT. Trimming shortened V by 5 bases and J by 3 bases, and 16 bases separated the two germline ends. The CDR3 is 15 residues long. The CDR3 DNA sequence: TGTGCCAGCAGTAATCGGATCCGGGGGGACACTGAAGCTTTCTTT. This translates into CASSNRIRGDTEAFF.

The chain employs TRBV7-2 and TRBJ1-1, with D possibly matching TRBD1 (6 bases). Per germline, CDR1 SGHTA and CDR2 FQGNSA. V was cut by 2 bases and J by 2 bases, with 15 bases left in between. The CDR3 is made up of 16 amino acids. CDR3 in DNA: TGTGCCAGCAGCTTATTTAATACGGGACACAACACTGAAGCTTTCTTT. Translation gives CASSLFNTGHNTEAFF.

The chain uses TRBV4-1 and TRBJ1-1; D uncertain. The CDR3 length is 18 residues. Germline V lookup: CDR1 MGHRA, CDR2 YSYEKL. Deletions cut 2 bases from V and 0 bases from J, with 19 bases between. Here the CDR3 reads CASSQNGRVTRLNTEAFF. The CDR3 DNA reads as TGCGCCAGCAGCCAAAACGGTCGAGTCACGAGGTTGAACACTGAAGCTTTCTTT.

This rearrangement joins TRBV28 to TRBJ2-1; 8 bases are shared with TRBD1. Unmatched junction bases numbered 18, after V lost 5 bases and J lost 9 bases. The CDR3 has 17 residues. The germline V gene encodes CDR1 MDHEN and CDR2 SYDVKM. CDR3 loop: CASSRAGGGQGTAEQFF. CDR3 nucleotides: TGTGCCAGCAGTCGGGCCGGCGGCGGACAGGGTACCGCTGAGCAGTTCTTC.

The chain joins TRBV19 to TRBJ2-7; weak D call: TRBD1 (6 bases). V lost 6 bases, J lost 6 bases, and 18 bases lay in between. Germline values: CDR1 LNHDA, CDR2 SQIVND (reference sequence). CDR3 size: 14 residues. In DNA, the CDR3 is TGTGCCAGTAGCCCGATAACAGGGAAGGGCGAGCAGTACTTC. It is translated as CASSPITGKGEQYF. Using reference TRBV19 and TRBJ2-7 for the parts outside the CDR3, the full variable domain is DGGITQSPKYLFRKEGQNVTLSCEQNLNHDAMYWYRQDPGQGLRLIYYSQIVNDFQKGDIAEGYSVSREKKESFPLTVTSAQKNPTAFYLCASSPITGKGEQYFGPGTRLTVT.

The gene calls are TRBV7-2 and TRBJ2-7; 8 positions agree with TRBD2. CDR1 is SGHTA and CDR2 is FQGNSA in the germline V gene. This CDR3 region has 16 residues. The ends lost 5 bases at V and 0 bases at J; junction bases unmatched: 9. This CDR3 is CASSPRAGDSSYEQYF. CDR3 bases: TGTGCCAGCAGCCCGAGAGCGGGGGATAGCTCCTACGAGCAGTACTTC.